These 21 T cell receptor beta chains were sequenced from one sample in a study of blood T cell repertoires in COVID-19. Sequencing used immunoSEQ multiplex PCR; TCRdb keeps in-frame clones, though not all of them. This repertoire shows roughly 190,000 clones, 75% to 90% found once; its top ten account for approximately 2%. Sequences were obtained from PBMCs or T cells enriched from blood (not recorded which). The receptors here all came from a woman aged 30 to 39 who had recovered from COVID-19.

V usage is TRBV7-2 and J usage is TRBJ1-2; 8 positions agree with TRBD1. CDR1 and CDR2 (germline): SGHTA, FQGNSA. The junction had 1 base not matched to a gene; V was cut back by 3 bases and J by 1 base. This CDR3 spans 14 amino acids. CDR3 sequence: CASSLDRVNYGYTF. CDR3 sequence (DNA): TGTGCCAGCAGCTTGGACAGGGTTAACTATGGCTACACCTTC.

The CDR3 bases are TGTGCCAGCAGCACTAGGCTAACTGACACGAACACTGAAGCTTTCTTT. Amino acids: CASSTRLTDTNTEAFF. V and J are TRBV7-2 and TRBJ1-1; no reliable D call. CDR1 and CDR2 from the germline V gene are SGHTA and FQGNSA. V lost 5 bases, J lost 1 base, and 17 bases lay in between. This CDR3 is 16 amino acids long. The full variable domain, in which reference TRBV7-2 and TRBJ1-1 provide the parts outside the CDR3, is GAGVSQSPSNKVTEKGKDVELRCDPISGHTALYWYRQSLGQGLEFLIYFQGNSAPDKSGLPSDRFSAERTGGSVSTLTIQRTQQEDSAVYLCASSTRLTDTNTEAFFGQGTRLTVV.

The CDR3 region has the DNA TGTGCCAGCAGGCAAAACAGCCTCTACACCGGGGAGCTGTTTTTT. Its translation is CASRQNSLYTGELFF. The chain is built from TRBV7-3 and TRBJ2-2; D unclear. This CDR3 has 15 residues. Germline CDR1 and CDR2: SGHTA and FQGTGA. V lost 6 bases, J lost 3 bases, and 14 bases lay in between.

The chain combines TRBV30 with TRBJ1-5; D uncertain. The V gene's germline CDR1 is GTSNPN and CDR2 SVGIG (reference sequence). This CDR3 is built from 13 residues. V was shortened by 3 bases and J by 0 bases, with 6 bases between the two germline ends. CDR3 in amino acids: CAWSADSNQPQHF. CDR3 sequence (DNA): TGTGCCTGGAGCGCGGATAGCAATCAGCCCCAGCATTTT.

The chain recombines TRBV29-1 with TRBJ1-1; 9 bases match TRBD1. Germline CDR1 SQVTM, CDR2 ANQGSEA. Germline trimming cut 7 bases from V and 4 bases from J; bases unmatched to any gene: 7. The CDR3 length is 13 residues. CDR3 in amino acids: CSGTNRGLTEAFF. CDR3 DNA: TGCAGCGGTACTAACAGGGGGCTCACTGAAGCTTTCTTT.

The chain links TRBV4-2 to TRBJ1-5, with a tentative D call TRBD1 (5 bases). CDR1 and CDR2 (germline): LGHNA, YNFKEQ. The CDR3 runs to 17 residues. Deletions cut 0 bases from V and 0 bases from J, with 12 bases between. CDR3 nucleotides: TGTGCCAGCAGCCAAGACTCGGGGGGTAATAGCAATCAGCCCCAGCATTTT. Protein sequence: CASSQDSGGNSNQPQHF.

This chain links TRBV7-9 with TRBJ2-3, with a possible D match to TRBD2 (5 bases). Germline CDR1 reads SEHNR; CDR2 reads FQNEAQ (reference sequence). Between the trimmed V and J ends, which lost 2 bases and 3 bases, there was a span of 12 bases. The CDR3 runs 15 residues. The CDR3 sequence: CASSLRVGGTDTQYF. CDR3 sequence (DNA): TGTGCCAGCAGCTTACGGGTAGGCGGGACAGATACGCAGTATTTT.

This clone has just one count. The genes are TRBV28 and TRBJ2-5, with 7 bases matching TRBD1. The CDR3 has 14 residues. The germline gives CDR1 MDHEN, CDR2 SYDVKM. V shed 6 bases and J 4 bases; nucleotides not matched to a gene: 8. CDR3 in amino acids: CASRLPGTVETQYF. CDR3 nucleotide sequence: TGTGCCAGCAGACTTCCCGGGACAGTAGAGACCCAGTACTTC.

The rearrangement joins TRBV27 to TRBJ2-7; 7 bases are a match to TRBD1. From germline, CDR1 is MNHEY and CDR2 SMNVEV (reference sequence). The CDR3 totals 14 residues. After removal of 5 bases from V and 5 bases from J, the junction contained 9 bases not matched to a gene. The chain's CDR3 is CASSPRYRGNEQYF. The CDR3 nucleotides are TGTGCCAGCAGTCCTAGATACAGGGGTAACGAGCAGTACTTC.

CDR3 nucleotides: TGTGCCAGCAGCTTAAATCTGCAGGGTTCCTATGGCTACACCTTC. This sequence encodes CASSLNLQGSYGYTF. The chain couples TRBV7-9 to TRBJ1-2; D possibly corresponds to TRBD1 (5 bases). Germline CDR1 reads SEHNR; CDR2 reads FQNEAQ (reference sequence). The CDR3 has 15 amino acids. The V end lost 2 bases, the J end lost 4 bases, and 14 bases lay between the germline ends. The full variable domain, its missing parts supplied by reference TRBV7-9 and TRBJ1-2, is DTGVSQNPRHKITKRGQNVTFRCDPISEHNRLYWYRQTLGQGPEFLTYFQNEAQLEKSRLLSDRFSAERPKGSFSTLEIQRTEQGDSAMYLCASSLNLQGSYGYTFGSGTRLTVV.

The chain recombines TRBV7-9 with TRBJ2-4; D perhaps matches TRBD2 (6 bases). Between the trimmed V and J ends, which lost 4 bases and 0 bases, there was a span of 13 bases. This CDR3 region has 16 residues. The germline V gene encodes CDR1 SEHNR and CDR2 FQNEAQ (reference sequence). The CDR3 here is CASSSDSGLAKNIQYF. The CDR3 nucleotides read TGTGCCAGCAGCTCAGATAGCGGTTTAGCCAAAAACATTCAGTACTTC.

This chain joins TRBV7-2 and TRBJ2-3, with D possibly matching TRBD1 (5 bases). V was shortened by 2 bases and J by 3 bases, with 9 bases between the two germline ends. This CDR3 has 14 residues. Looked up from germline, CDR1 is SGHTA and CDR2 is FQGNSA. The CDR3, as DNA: TGTGCCAGCAGCTTATTAGGGGAAACAGATACGCAGTATTTT. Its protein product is CASSLLGETDTQYF.

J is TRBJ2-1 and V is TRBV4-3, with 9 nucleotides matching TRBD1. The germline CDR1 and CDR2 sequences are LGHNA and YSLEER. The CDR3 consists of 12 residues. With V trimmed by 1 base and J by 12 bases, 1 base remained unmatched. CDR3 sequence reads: CASSQGQGGQFF. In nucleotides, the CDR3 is TGCGCCAGCAGCCAAGGACAGGGGGGGCAGTTCTTC.

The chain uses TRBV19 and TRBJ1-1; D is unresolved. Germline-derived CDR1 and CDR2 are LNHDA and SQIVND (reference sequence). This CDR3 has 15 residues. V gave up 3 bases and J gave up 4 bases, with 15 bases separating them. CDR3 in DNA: TGTGCCAGTAGTATTGATCACGGGGTAGCCACTGAAGCTTTCTTT. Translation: CASSIDHGVATEAFF. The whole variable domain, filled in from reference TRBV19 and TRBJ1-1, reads DGGITQSPKYLFRKEGQNVTLSCEQNLNHDAMYWYRQDPGQGLRLIYYSQIVNDFQKGDIAEGYSVSREKKESFPLTVTSAQKNPTAFYLCASSIDHGVATEAFFGQGTRLTVV.

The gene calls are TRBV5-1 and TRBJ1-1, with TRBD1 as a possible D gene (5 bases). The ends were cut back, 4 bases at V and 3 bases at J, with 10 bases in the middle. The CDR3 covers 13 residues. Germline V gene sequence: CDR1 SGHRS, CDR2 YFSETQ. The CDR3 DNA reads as TGCGCCAGCAGCCTCGGGGGAGACACTGAAGCTTTCTTT. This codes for CASSLGGDTEAFF. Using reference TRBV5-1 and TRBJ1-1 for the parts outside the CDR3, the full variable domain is KAGVTQTPRYLIKTRGQQVTLSCSPISGHRSVSWYQQTPGQGLQFLFEYFSETQRNKGNFPGRFSGRQFSNSRSEMNVSTLELGDSALYLCASSLGGDTEAFFGQGTRLTVV.

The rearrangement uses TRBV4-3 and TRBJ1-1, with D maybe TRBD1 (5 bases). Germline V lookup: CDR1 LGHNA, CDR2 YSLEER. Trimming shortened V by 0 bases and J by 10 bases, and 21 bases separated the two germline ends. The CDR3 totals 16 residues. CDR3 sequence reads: CASSQELETAQKVAFF. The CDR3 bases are TGCGCCAGCAGCCAAGAGCTAGAGACAGCCCAAAAAGTAGCTTTCTTT.

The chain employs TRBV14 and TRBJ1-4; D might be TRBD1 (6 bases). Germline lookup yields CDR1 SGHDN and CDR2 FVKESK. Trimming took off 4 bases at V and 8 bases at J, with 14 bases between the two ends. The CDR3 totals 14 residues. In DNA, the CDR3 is TGTGCCAGCAGCCCGGGAGGGGGAGCGGAAAAACTGTTTTTT. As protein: CASSPGGGAEKLFF.

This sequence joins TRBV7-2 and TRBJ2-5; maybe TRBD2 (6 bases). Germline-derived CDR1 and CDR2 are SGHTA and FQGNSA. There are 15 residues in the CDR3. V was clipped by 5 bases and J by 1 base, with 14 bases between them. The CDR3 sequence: CASSPYREPQETQYF. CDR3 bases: TGTGCCAGCAGCCCCTACCGGGAGCCCCAAGAGACCCAGTACTTC.

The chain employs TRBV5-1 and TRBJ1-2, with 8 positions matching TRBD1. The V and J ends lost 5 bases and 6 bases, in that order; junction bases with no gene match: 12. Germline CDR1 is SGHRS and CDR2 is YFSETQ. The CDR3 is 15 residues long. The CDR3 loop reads CASSFSRGRGDGYTF. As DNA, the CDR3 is TGCGCCAGCAGTTTTAGCAGGGGGCGCGGCGATGGCTACACCTTC.

The CDR3 sequence: CSVERTGYGYTF. CDR3 nucleotide sequence: TGCAGCGTTGAAAGGACAGGATATGGCTACACCTTC. The V call is TRBV29-1, the J call TRBJ1-2; 7 positions match TRBD1. V dropped 2 bases and J dropped 5; count of bases not matched to a gene: 2. Germline CDR1 and CDR2: SQVTM and ANQGSEA. The CDR3 is 12 residues long.

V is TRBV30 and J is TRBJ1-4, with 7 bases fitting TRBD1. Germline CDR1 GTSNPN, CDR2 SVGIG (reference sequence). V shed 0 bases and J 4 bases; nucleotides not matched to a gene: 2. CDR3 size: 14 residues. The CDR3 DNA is TGTGCCTGGAGTGTACACAGGGGTAATGAAAAACTGTTTTTT. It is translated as CAWSVHRGNEKLFF.